This passage covers 12 T cell receptor beta chains from one sample sequenced in a study of shared clonotypes between healthy human individuals. Sequencing used immunoSEQ multiplex PCR; TCRdb keeps in-frame clones, though not all of them. In the table there are hundreds of thousands of clones, approximately 74% of which are singletons. Specimen: memory CD4+ T cells sorted from blood. As for subset: CD45RA-negative fraction. The source of these receptors is a woman in her 30s in good health.

The chain employs TRBV5-6 and TRBJ1-2; tentatively, D is TRBD1 (5 bases). The CDR3 has 15 residues. Trimming left V 3 bases short and J 1 base short, with 13 bases between. Germline V CDR1 and CDR2: SGHDT, YYEEEE. The CDR3 DNA reads TGTGCCAGCAGCTCCATTACTGGGGGTAACTATGGCTACACCTTC. Amino acids: CASSSITGGNYGYTF.

The chain links TRBV5-8 to TRBJ1-1; the match to TRBD1 covers 8 bases. V gave up 4 bases and J gave up 2 bases; unmatched junction bases: 4. CDR3 length equals 14 residues. Germline V gene sequence: CDR1 SGHTS, CDR2 YDEGEE. CDR3 nucleotide sequence: TGTGCCAGCAGCCATGGGACAGGTAACACTGAAGCTTTCTTT. It codes for CASSHGTGNTEAFF. Together with reference TRBV5-8 and TRBJ1-1, the CDR3 gives the full variable domain: EAGVTQSPTHLIKTRGQQATLRCSPISGHTSVYWYQQALGLGLQFLLWYDEGEERNRGNFPPRFSGRQFPNYSSELNVNALELEDSALYLCASSHGTGNTEAFFGQGTRLTVV.

The rearrangement joins TRBV7-9 to TRBJ2-1; TRBD1 might be the D (7 bases). The germline V gene encodes CDR1 SEHNR and CDR2 FQNEAQ (reference sequence). The CDR3 totals 18 residues. Deletions cut 5 bases from V and 4 bases from J, with 24 bases between. CDR3 coding DNA: TGTGCCAGCAGCCAGAGGACAGGCACCGGGACTCTATACAATGAGCAGTTCTTC. The encoded protein is CASSQRTGTGTLYNEQFF.

The chain employs TRBV19 and TRBJ2-2, with D perhaps matching TRBD2 (5 bases). The length of the CDR3 is 15 residues. Trimming pared 3 bases from V and 7 bases from J, leaving 15 bases between. CDR1 LNHDA and CDR2 SQIVND come from the germline V gene (reference sequence). CDR3 nucleotides: TGTGCCAGTAGTATTACTGTCGGGGTTGGCGGGGAGCTGTTTTTT. Encoded protein: CASSITVGVGGELFF.

J is TRBJ2-5 and V is TRBV19, with D hard to call. Germline-derived CDR1 and CDR2 are LNHDA and SQIVND (reference sequence). The CDR3 sequence is 13 residues long. Trimming cost V 3 bases and J 4 bases, with 9 bases left between them. The CDR3 bases are TGTGCCAGTAGTATTCTTGGGGTAGAGACCCAGTACTTC. Protein: CASSILGVETQYF.

The rearrangement uses TRBV4-2 and TRBJ1-3; D unclear. The germline CDR1 and CDR2 sequences are LGHNA and YNFKEQ. V was trimmed by 4 bases and J by 2 bases, leaving 15 bases between them. This CDR3 spans 16 amino acids. The CDR3, as DNA: TGTGCCAGCAGCCTCGGCCGGTCAGACACTGGAAACACCATATATTTT. Its protein is CASSLGRSDTGNTIYF.

This clone was seen a few times. The V gene is TRBV11-1, the J gene TRBJ2-2; 13 bases align to TRBD2. Trimming took 5 bases from V and 5 from J; bases not matched to a gene: 14. The CDR3 covers 19 residues. Germline V CDR1 and CDR2: SGHAT, FQDESV (reference sequence). As DNA, the CDR3 is TGTGCCAGCAGCCTCAGGACTAGCGGGAGCCCCTTGGAAACCGGGGAGCTGTTTTTT. Its protein is CASSLRTSGSPLETGELFF. Looking up the rest from reference TRBV11-1 and TRBJ2-2 gives the full variable domain: EAEVAQSPRYKITEKSQAVAFWCDPISGHATLYWYRQILGQGPELLVQFQDESVVDDSQLPKDRFSAERLKGVDSTLKIQPAELGDSAMYLCASSLRTSGSPLETGELFFGEGSRLTVL.

The CDR3 DNA is TGTGCCAGTCACCCGGGACAGGGGTGGGAGACCCAGTACTTC. The encoded protein is CASHPGQGWETQYF. The chain carries TRBV19 and TRBJ2-5; 10 bases agree with TRBD1. The germline gives CDR1 LNHDA, CDR2 SQIVND (reference sequence). V was pared by 8 bases and J by 5 bases, with 8 bases of the junction left unmatched. There are 14 residues in the CDR3.

V gene TRBV9 combines with J gene TRBJ1-2; possibly TRBD1 for D (6 bases). Germline V gene sequence: CDR1 SGDLS, CDR2 YYNGEE. This CDR3 is built from 15 residues. V lost 4 bases to trimming and J lost 2 bases, with 15 bases between them. CDR3 nucleotides: TGTGCCAGCAGCCCAGGGGACCGCCGCAACTATGGCTACACCTTC. Encoded protein: CASSPGDRRNYGYTF.

The rearrangement joins TRBV5-1 to TRBJ2-3; D remains ambiguous. The CDR3 sequence is 13 residues long. V lost 0 bases, J lost 5 bases, and 7 bases lay in between. CDR1 is SGHRS, CDR2 YFSETQ, per germline. The CDR3 DNA is TGCGCCAGCAGCTTGGGAATCGAAGATACGCAGTATTTT. Protein product: CASSLGIEDTQYF.

The table lists this clone with a count of one. CDR3 residues: CASSVTYPPSLADLLTNTGELFF. CDR3 bases: TGTGCCAGCAGCGTAACGTACCCCCCCTCTCTAGCGGACCTATTGACGAACACCGGGGAGCTGTTTTTT. This chain links TRBV9 with TRBJ2-2; 7 bases are shared with TRBD2. Germline V CDR1 and CDR2: SGDLS, YYNGEE. This CDR3 is 23 amino acids long. V shed 1 base and J 0 bases; nucleotides not matched to a gene: 24.

The V gene is TRBV5-6, the J gene TRBJ1-5, with TRBD1 as a possible D gene (5 bases). Germline-derived CDR1 and CDR2 are SGHDT and YYEEEE. There are 14 residues in the CDR3. V was clipped by 0 bases and J by 7 bases, with 11 bases between them. In DNA form, the CDR3 reads TGTGCCAGCAGCTTGGGAAGTGGGGCCCAGCCCCAGCATTTT. This sequence encodes CASSLGSGAQPQHF. Based on the CDR3 plus reference TRBV5-6 and TRBJ1-5, the full variable domain is DAGVTQSPTHLIKTRGQQVTLRCSPKSGHDTVSWYQQALGQGPQFIFQYYEEEERQRGNFPDRFSGHQFPNYSSELNVNALLLGDSALYLCASSLGSGAQPQHFGDGTRLSIL.